The 15 T cell receptor beta chains given below trace back to one sample, sequenced in a study of PD-1 blockade in classical Hodgkin lymphoma. Time point in this sample: cycle 4 day 1 (C4D1), after five to seven weeks of nivolumab. Each and every patient relapsed after autologous stem cell transplantation, and patients got differing brentuximab vedotin exposure. The repertoire was sequenced with immunoSEQ multiplex PCR; TCRdb's copy has only in-frame clones and lacks some. Among 100,000 or so clones listed, 85% to 95% were seen once. Sample: peripheral blood mononuclear cells (PBMCs), taken before the fourth cycle of nivolumab. All receptors derive from a human donor with classical Hodgkin lymphoma.

V usage is TRBV13 and J usage is TRBJ2-1; D may match TRBD1 or TRBD2 (5 bases each). CDR1 is PRHDT, CDR2 FYEKMQ, per germline (reference sequence). The CDR3 spans 15 residues. V shed 8 bases and J shed 5 bases, with 19 bases lying between them. CDR3 in DNA: TGTGCCAGCTCGAGTGGGGGAGCCGGGGACAATGAGCAGTTCTTC. Its translation is CASSSGGAGDNEQFF.

This clone has just one count. This rearrangement joins TRBV10-3 to TRBJ2-7, with D perhaps matching TRBD1 (5 bases). Germline lookup yields CDR1 ENHRY and CDR2 SYGVKD. This CDR3 has 14 residues. V was shortened by 6 bases and J by 1 base, with 13 bases between the two germline ends. As DNA, the CDR3 is TGTGCCATCAGGAACAGGACGGCTTCCTACGAGCAGTACTTC. Translating gives CAIRNRTASYEQYF.

The V gene is TRBV7-9, the J gene TRBJ2-1; TRBD1 agrees at 7 bases. Germline trimming cut 3 bases from V and 0 bases from J; bases unmatched to any gene: 8. The CDR3 contains 17 residues. Looked up from germline, CDR1 is SEHNR and CDR2 is FQNEAQ (reference sequence). Written as DNA, the CDR3 is TGTGCCAGCAGCTTTGGTGGCAGGGGGAGCTCCTACAATGAGCAGTTCTTC. This codes for CASSFGGRGSSYNEQFF.

This chain uses TRBV2 with TRBJ1-1; D is unresolved. Germline V CDR1 and CDR2: SNHLY, FYNNEI. Deletions cut 3 bases from V and 5 bases from J, with 13 bases between. The CDR3 has 14 amino acids. The CDR3: CASSEEQTYTEAFF. CDR3 nucleotides: TGTGCCAGCAGTGAGGAACAGACCTATACTGAAGCTTTCTTT.

This sequence joins TRBV29-1 and TRBJ1-2; D ambiguous. CDR3 length equals 10 residues. Trimming stripped 4 bases from V and 8 bases from J, with 8 bases between. Germline assignment: CDR1 SQVTM and CDR2 ANQGSEA. The CDR3: CSVGEAGYTF. CDR3 nucleotide sequence: TGCAGCGTTGGGGAGGCCGGCTACACCTTC.

The chain links TRBV13 to TRBJ1-5; TRBD1 matches at 7 bases. V gave up 0 bases and J gave up 0 bases; unmatched junction bases: 5. This CDR3 has 17 residues. In germline, CDR1 is PRHDT, CDR2 FYEKMQ (reference sequence). The CDR3 DNA follows: TGTGCCAGCAGCTTAGGGGGGCAGGGGGATAGCAATCAGCCCCAGCATTTT. Translation: CASSLGGQGDSNQPQHF.

The chain couples TRBV5-4 to TRBJ2-6; 12 bases align to TRBD2. Germline CDR1 is SGHNT and CDR2 is YYREEE (reference sequence). With V trimmed by 4 bases and J by 6 bases, 8 bases remained unmatched. The CDR3 loop spans 17 amino acids. CDR3: CASSHKGLAGLANVLTF. In nucleotides, the CDR3 is TGTGCCAGCAGCCATAAAGGACTAGCGGGACTGGCCAACGTCCTGACTTTC.

This clone was picked up a small number of times. The chain employs TRBV29-1 and TRBJ2-7, with D possibly being TRBD2 (6 bases). V was trimmed by 4 bases and J by 1 base, leaving 8 bases between them. The CDR3 has 12 amino acids. Germline V gene lookup returns CDR1 SQVTM and CDR2 ANQGSEA. The CDR3 region is CSVGDWSYEQYF. CDR3 nucleotides: TGCAGCGTTGGGGACTGGTCCTACGAGCAGTACTTC.

This clone has more than one count but fewer than ten. The V and J genes are TRBV5-1 and TRBJ1-1; D is ambiguous. The CDR3 totals 13 residues. Trimming left V 0 bases short and J 6 bases short, with 9 bases between. The germline CDR1 and CDR2 sequences are SGHRS and YFSETQ. In DNA form, the CDR3 reads TGCGCCAGCAGCTTGGGGCAGACTCCTGAAGCTTTCTTT. Amino acids: CASSLGQTPEAFF.

V usage is TRBV28 and J usage is TRBJ1-2, with 10 positions matching TRBD1. The V and J ends lost 2 bases and 8 bases, in that order; junction bases with no gene match: 14. Germline values: CDR1 MDHEN, CDR2 SYDVKM. The CDR3 runs 17 residues. The CDR3 DNA sequence: TGTGCCAGCAGTTTACACGAACGACAGGGGGCCTTACAAGGCTACACCTTC. This translates into CASSLHERQGALQGYTF.

V and J are TRBV11-3 and TRBJ2-2; either TRBD1 or TRBD2 may fit D (5 bases each). Germline V CDR1 and CDR2: SGHNT, YENEEA. V lost 4 bases and J 4 bases, leaving 10 bases between the germline ends. The CDR3 is 14 residues long. The CDR3 reads CASSWDPSTGELFF. CDR3 DNA: TGTGCCAGCAGCTGGGACCCGTCCACCGGGGAGCTGTTTTTT. Variable domain in full (rest from reference TRBV11-3 and TRBJ2-2): EAGVVQSPRYKIIEKKQPVAFWCNPISGHNTLYWYLQNLGQGPELLIRYENEEAVDDSQLPKDRFSAERLKGVDSTLKIQPAELGDSAVYLCASSWDPSTGELFFGEGSRLTVL.

This clone was seen at least ten times. This chain uses TRBV19 with TRBJ1-5, with D possibly TRBD1 on 6 matching bases. There are 13 residues in the CDR3. Germline lookup yields CDR1 LNHDA and CDR2 SQIVND (reference sequence). V gave up 7 bases and J gave up 2 bases, with 9 bases separating them. The CDR3: CASMAGGNQPQHF. DNA for the CDR3: TGTGCCAGTATGGCAGGGGGCAATCAGCCCCAGCATTTT.

This chain connects TRBV27 to TRBJ1-3; no reliable D call. The V end lost 10 bases, the J end lost 0 bases, and 13 bases lay between the germline ends. The CDR3 contains 14 residues. CDR1 MNHEY and CDR2 SMNVEV come from the germline V gene (reference sequence). The DNA of the CDR3 is TGTGCCACCAAATCCCCAGGCTCTGGAAACACCATATATTTT. It codes for CATKSPGSGNTIYF.

V gene TRBV29-1 combines with J gene TRBJ1-2; 9 nucleotides align to TRBD1. The germline CDR1 and CDR2 sequences are SQVTM and ANQGSEA. The CDR3 contains 15 residues. V shed 5 bases, J shed 8 bases, and the junction held 15 bases outside the gene matches. The CDR3 DNA is TGCAGCGTTAACTCAGGGACAGGGTTTACTTACGGCTACACCTTC. It yields the protein CSVNSGTGFTYGYTF.

The V gene is TRBV5-8, the J gene TRBJ2-2, with TRBD1 as a possible D gene (6 bases). The CDR3 has 14 residues. The V gene's germline CDR1 is SGHTS and CDR2 YDEGEE. V was shortened by 2 bases and J by 7 bases, with 12 bases between the two germline ends. CDR3 sequence: CASSLGGLDGELFF. The CDR3 DNA is TGTGCCAGCAGCTTAGGGGGATTGGACGGGGAGCTGTTTTTT.